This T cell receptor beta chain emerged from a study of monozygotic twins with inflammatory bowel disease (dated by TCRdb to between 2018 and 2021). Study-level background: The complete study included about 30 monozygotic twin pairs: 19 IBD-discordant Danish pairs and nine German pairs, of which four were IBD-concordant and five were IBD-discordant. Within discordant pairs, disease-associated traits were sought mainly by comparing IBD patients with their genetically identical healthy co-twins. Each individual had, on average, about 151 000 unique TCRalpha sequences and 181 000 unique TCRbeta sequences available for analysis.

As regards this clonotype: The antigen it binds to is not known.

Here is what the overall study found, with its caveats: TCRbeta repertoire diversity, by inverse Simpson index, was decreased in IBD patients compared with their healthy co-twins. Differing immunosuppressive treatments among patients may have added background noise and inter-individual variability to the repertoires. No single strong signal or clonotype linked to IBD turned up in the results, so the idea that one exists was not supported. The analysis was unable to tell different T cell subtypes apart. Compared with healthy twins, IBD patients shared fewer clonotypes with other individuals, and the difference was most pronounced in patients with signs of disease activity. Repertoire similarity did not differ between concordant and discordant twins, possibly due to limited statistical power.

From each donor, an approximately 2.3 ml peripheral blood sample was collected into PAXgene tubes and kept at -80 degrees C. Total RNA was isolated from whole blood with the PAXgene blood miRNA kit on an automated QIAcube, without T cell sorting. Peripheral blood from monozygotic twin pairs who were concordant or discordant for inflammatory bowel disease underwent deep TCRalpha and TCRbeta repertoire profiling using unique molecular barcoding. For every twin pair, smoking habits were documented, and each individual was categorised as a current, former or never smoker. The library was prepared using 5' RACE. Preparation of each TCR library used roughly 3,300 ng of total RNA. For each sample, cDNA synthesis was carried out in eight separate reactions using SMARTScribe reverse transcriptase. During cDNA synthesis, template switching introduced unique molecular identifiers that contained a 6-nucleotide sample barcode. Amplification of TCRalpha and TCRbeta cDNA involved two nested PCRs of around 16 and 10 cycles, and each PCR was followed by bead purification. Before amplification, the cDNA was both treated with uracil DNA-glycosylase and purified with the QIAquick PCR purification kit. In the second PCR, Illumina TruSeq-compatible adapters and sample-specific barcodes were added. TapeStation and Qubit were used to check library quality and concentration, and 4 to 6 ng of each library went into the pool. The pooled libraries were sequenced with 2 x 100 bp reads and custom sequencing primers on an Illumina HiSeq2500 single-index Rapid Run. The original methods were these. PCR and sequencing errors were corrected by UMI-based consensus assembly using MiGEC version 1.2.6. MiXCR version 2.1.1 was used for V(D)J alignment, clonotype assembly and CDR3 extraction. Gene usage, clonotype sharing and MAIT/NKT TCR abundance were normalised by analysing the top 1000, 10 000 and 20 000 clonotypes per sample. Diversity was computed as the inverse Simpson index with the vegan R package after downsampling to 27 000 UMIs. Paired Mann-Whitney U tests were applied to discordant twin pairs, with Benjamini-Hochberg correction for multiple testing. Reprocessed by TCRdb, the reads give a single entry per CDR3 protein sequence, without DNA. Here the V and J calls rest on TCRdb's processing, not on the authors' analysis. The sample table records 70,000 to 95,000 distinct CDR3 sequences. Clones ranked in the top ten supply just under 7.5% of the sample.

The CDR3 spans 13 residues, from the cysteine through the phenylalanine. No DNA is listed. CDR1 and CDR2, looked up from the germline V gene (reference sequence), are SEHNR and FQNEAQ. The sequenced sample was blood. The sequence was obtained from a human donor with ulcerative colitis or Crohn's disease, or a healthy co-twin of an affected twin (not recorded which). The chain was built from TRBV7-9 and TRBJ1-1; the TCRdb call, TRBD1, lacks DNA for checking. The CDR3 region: CASTERGVTEAFF.